These 32 T cell receptor beta chains share one sample of origin, sequenced in a study of identical twins. Each CDR3 protein gets one entry after TCRdb re-called the 5' RACE reads with MiXCR. The table has about 240,000 distinct CDR3 sequences, 10% to 15% seen once; the top ten hold 3.5% to 4.5%. The same data also contributed to another study, on yellow fever vaccine responses in identical twins.

The sequenced sample was memory (CD45RO+) T cells sorted from blood. These receptors all come from a woman aged 18-35 years in good health.

The chain couples TRBV18 to TRBJ2-7, with D maybe TRBD1 (6 bases). The length of the CDR3 is 15 residues. Germline lookup yields CDR1 KGHSH and CDR2 LQKENI. With 5 bases removed from V and 2 bases from J, the gap between germline ends came to 16 bases. CDR3: CASSSGQGQTYEQYF. The DNA for the CDR3 is TGTGCCAGCTCATCAGGGCAGGGGCAAACCTACGAGCAGTACTTC.

This clonotype was observed a handful of times. The chain couples TRBV7-8 to TRBJ2-1, with D perhaps assigned TRBD1 or TRBD2 (5 bases each). The CDR3 length is 13 residues. CDR1 and CDR2 from the germline V gene are SGHVS and FQNEAQ. With 1 base removed from V and 10 bases from J, the gap between germline ends came to 11 bases. The CDR3 region is CASSLVLGAEQFF. Written as DNA, the CDR3 is TGTGCCAGCAGCTTAGTTCTCGGGGCAGAGCAGTTCTTC.

The V gene is TRBV25-1, the J gene TRBJ1-1; no clear D gene. CDR1 MGHDK and CDR2 SYGVNS come from the germline V gene. V was trimmed by 0 bases and J by 10 bases, leaving 9 bases between them. This CDR3 is 12 amino acids long. CDR3 protein: CASSEYLGGAFF. The CDR3 region has the DNA TGTGCCAGCAGTGAATATCTAGGTGGAGCTTTCTTT. Supplemented by reference TRBV25-1 and TRBJ1-1, the full variable domain reads EADIYQTPRYLVIGTGKKITLECSQTMGHDKMYWYQQDPGMELHLIHYSYGVNSTEKGDLSSESTVSRIRTEHFPLTLESARPSHTSQYLCASSEYLGGAFFGQGTRLTVV.

V is TRBV18 and J is TRBJ2-7; TRBD2 matches 8 bases. Trimming cost V 2 bases and J 1 base; bases outside gene matches: 7. Germline CDR1 reads KGHSH; CDR2 reads LQKENI. This CDR3 contains 16 residues. CDR3 coding DNA: TGTGCCAGCTCACCAGGCTGGCGGGAGGTTTCCTACGAGCAGTACTTC. The encoded protein is CASSPGWREVSYEQYF. The variable domain in full, completed from reference TRBV18 and TRBJ2-7, reads NAGVMQNPRHLVRRRGQEARLRCSPMKGHSHVYWYRQLPEEGLKFMVYLQKENIIDESGMPKERFSAEFPKEGPSILRIQQVVRGDSAAYFCASSPGWREVSYEQYFGPGTRLTVT.

This clonotype showed up just a few times. The gene calls are TRBV30 and TRBJ1-2; 10 bases agree with TRBD1. This CDR3 comprises 13 residues. Germline assignment: CDR1 GTSNPN and CDR2 SVGIG (reference sequence). The V gene end was trimmed by 5 bases and the J gene end by 7 bases; junction bases not matched to a gene: 7. As DNA, the CDR3 is TGTGCCTGGGGGGGACAGGGGAATAGTGGCTACACCTTC. This encodes CAWGGQGNSGYTF.

This sequence joins TRBV7-6 and TRBJ2-5, with 11 bases identical to TRBD2. Germline CDR1 SGHVS, CDR2 FNYEAQ. This CDR3 is built from 16 residues. The V segment lost 3 bases and the J segment 0 bases; nucleotides outside the gene matches: 3. The CDR3 region is CASSLLAGGDQETQYF. CDR3 DNA: TGTGCCAGCAGCTTGCTAGCGGGAGGCGACCAAGAGACCCAGTACTTC.

The chain is built from TRBV20-1 and TRBJ1-2; 8 nucleotides align to TRBD1. Germline values: CDR1 DFQATT, CDR2 SNEGSKA (reference sequence). The V segment lost 0 bases and the J segment 8 bases; nucleotides outside the gene matches: 5. This CDR3 region has 13 residues. The CDR3 DNA sequence: TGCAGTGCTAGAGATTACAGGGGGGTAGGCTACACCTTC. Translation gives CSARDYRGVGYTF.

The chain couples TRBV16 to TRBJ2-1; D tentatively fits TRBD1 or TRBD2 (5 bases each). This CDR3 region has 16 residues. The V and J ends lost 0 bases and 7 bases respectively, with 16 bases between them. Germline CDR1 and CDR2: KGHSY and FQNENV. The chain's CDR3 is CASSQSEAGSMNEQFF. The CDR3 coding sequence is TGTGCCAGCAGCCAATCGGAGGCAGGGAGTATGAATGAGCAGTTCTTC.

This chain uses TRBV19 with TRBJ2-4, with no clear D. The CDR3 is 15 amino acids. The germline V and J ends were trimmed by 4 bases and 0 bases, with 10 bases remaining between them. From germline, CDR1 is LNHDA and CDR2 SQIVND (reference sequence). CDR3: CASSSLGLAKNIQYF. For the CDR3, the DNA is TGTGCCAGTAGTAGCCTTGGTCTAGCCAAAAACATTCAGTACTTC.

This clonotype showed up just a few times. The chain uses TRBV6-1 and TRBJ1-1; D is unresolved. There are 14 residues in the CDR3. The V end was cut by 6 bases, the J end by 1 base, with 12 bases between. Germline V lookup: CDR1 MNHNS, CDR2 SASEGT. The CDR3: CASSRRHTNTEAFF. The CDR3 region has the DNA TGTGCCAGCAGCAGAAGACACACGAACACTGAAGCTTTCTTT.

This chain joins TRBV19 and TRBJ2-3, with TRBD2 matching 9 bases. With V trimmed by 3 bases and J by 0 bases, 7 bases remained unmatched. The germline CDR1 and CDR2 sequences are LNHDA and SQIVND (reference sequence). The CDR3 totals 17 residues. The CDR3 reads CASSIPGLAASTDTQYF. The CDR3, as DNA: TGTGCCAGTAGTATCCCGGGACTAGCAGCTAGCACAGATACGCAGTATTTT.

The sample holds a few counts of this clonotype. The chain's CDR3 is CASSFGRDSSFYGYTF. The CDR3 DNA sequence: TGTGCCAGCAGTTTCGGGCGGGACAGCTCCTTCTATGGCTACACCTTC. The chain carries TRBV12-3 or TRBV12-4 and TRBJ1-2; the match to TRBD1 covers 7 bases. With 3 bases clipped from V and 4 bases from J, the junction kept 11 bases outside the gene matches. The CDR3 has 16 residues.

This clonotype has only a few counts. The chain carries TRBV3-1 and TRBJ1-3; D unclear. CDR1 is LGHDT, CDR2 YNNKEL, per germline (reference sequence). V was trimmed by 2 bases and J by 4 bases, leaving 12 bases between them. CDR3 size: 15 residues. CDR3 loop: CASSQRQPAGNTIYF. In nucleotides, the CDR3 is TGTGCCAGCAGCCAACGACAACCAGCAGGAAACACCATATATTTT. Supplemented by reference TRBV3-1 and TRBJ1-3, the full variable domain reads DTAVSQTPKYLVTQMGNDKSIKCEQNLGHDTMYWYKQDSKKFLKIMFSYNNKELIINETVPNRFSPKSPDKAHLNLHINSLELGDSAVYFCASSQRQPAGNTIYFGEGSWLTVV.

The chain couples TRBV7-8 to TRBJ2-7; maybe TRBD1 (6 bases). The CDR3 contains 15 residues. Germline values: CDR1 SGHVS, CDR2 FQNEAQ. V dropped 2 bases and J dropped 2 bases, with 13 bases sitting between them. CDR3 coding DNA: TGTGCCAGCAGCTTAAACCGGGACATTACCTACGAGCAGTACTTC. Amino acid sequence: CASSLNRDITYEQYF.

This clonotype was counted only a few times. The V and J genes are TRBV6-1 and TRBJ2-1; TRBD1 might be the D (5 bases). Germline lookup yields CDR1 MNHNS and CDR2 SASEGT. This CDR3 comprises 15 residues. V gave up 6 bases and J gave up 0 bases, with 12 bases separating them. CDR3 residues: CASSRSDNSYNEQFF. The CDR3 DNA follows: TGTGCCAGCAGCCGATCGGACAACTCCTACAATGAGCAGTTCTTC.

The CDR3 loop reads CSAKNELAGHTGELFF. In DNA form, the CDR3 reads TGCAGTGCTAAAAACGAGCTAGCGGGTCATACCGGGGAGCTGTTTTTT. The J gene is TRBJ2-2, the V gene TRBV20-1, with 8 bases fitting TRBD2. This CDR3 region has 16 residues. Germline CDR1 DFQATT, CDR2 SNEGSKA (reference sequence). Trimming took 4 bases from V and 5 from J; bases not matched to a gene: 12.

This clonotype came up many times. The chain recombines TRBV11-2 with TRBJ2-5; 9 positions agree with TRBD1. Trimming at V came to 0 bases and at J to 5 bases, leaving 4 bases not matched to a gene. This CDR3 region has 15 residues. Germline assignment: CDR1 SGHAT and CDR2 FQNNGV. CDR3 bases: TGTGCCAGCAGCTTAGATGGACAGGGGCTGGAGACCCAGTACTTC. Its translation is CASSLDGQGLETQYF.

This clonotype was found a few times. The chain recombines TRBV6-4 with TRBJ1-4, with D maybe TRBD1 (5 bases). The germline V gene encodes CDR1 MRHNA and CDR2 SNTAGT. The CDR3 length is 13 residues. The V end was cut by 6 bases, the J end by 7 bases, with 12 bases between. The CDR3 region has the DNA TGTGCCAGCAGCCCAGGGAAGGGTGAAAAACTGTTTTTT. Translation: CASSPGKGEKLFF.

This clonotype was counted many times. The chain uses TRBV2 and TRBJ2-7, with 8 bases fitting TRBD2. Germline loops: CDR1 SNHLY, CDR2 FYNNEI. The CDR3 covers 12 residues. The V segment lost 6 bases and the J segment 9 bases; nucleotides outside the gene matches: 7. CDR3 in amino acids: CASRRTSSVQYF. The CDR3 nucleotides read TGTGCCAGCAGGAGGACTAGCTCGGTGCAGTACTTC.

This clonotype was seen a handful of times. The V and J genes are TRBV4-3 and TRBJ2-7, with D possibly being TRBD2 (5 bases). Between the trimmed V and J ends, which lost 0 bases and 11 bases, there was a span of 14 bases. There are 13 residues in the CDR3. The germline V gene has CDR1 LGHNA and CDR2 YSLEER. DNA for the CDR3: TGCGCCAGCAGCCAAGATCTGAGGAGGCTAGAGTACTTC. Translated, it gives CASSQDLRRLEYF.

This clonotype has more than one count but fewer than ten. The chain is built from TRBV5-1 and TRBJ1-5; maybe TRBD1 (6 bases). Trimming took off 1 base at V and 6 bases at J, with 14 bases between the two ends. Per germline, CDR1 SGHRS and CDR2 YFSETQ. The CDR3 has 15 amino acids. The CDR3 reads CASSLTGAIGQPQHF. The CDR3 DNA follows: TGCGCCAGCAGCTTGACGGGGGCGATTGGTCAGCCCCAGCATTTT.

This clonotype was detected only a few times. This chain connects TRBV28 to TRBJ2-7, with unresolved D. V lost 3 bases to trimming and J lost 3 bases, with 12 bases between them. The CDR3 covers 14 residues. The V gene's germline CDR1 is MDHEN and CDR2 SYDVKM. The CDR3 loop reads CASSFSRALYEQYF. As DNA, the CDR3 is TGTGCCAGCAGTTTTTCCCGGGCGCTCTACGAGCAGTACTTC. Together with reference TRBV28 and TRBJ2-7, the CDR3 gives the full variable domain: DVKVTQSSRYLVKRTGEKVFLECVQDMDHENMFWYRQDPGLGLRLIYFSYDVKMKEKGDIPEGYSVSREKKERFSLILESASTNQTSMYLCASSFSRALYEQYFGPGTRLTVT.

This clonotype was counted only a few times. The chain joins TRBV2 to TRBJ2-3, with 7 positions matching TRBD1. This CDR3 is 16 amino acids long. CDR1 is SNHLY, CDR2 FYNNEI, per germline. J was trimmed by 2 bases and V by 2 bases; bases with no gene match: 7. The DNA of the CDR3 is TGTGCCAGCAGTGAACAGGGGGAAAGAGACACAGATACGCAGTATTTT. It translates to CASSEQGERDTDTQYF.

This clonotype was detected ten times or more. The rearrangement joins TRBV28 to TRBJ2-7; 13 bases map to TRBD2. Losses at the gene ends were 6 bases for V and 2 bases for J; bases not matched to a gene: 4. Per the germline V gene, CDR1 is MDHEN and CDR2 is SYDVKM. The CDR3 sequence is 15 residues long. The CDR3 sequence: CASRATSGGAYEQYF. The CDR3 DNA sequence: TGTGCCAGCAGGGCTACTAGCGGGGGGGCCTACGAGCAGTACTTC.

The chain joins TRBV6-2 or TRBV6-3 to TRBJ1-1; 7 bases fit TRBD1. CDR1 MNHEY and CDR2 SVGEGT come from the germline V gene. J gave up 11 bases and V 6 bases, and 9 bases lay outside the gene matches. The CDR3 contains 12 residues. The DNA of the CDR3 is TGTGCCAGCAGCGGTGACAGGGCTACGGCTTTCTTT. Translation gives CASSGDRATAFF.

This clonotype has ten or more counts. V usage is TRBV20-1 and J usage is TRBJ2-3; 10 nucleotides align to TRBD2. CDR1 is DFQATT, CDR2 SNEGSKA, per germline (reference sequence). V lost 5 bases and J lost 2; bases outside the gene matches: 7. This CDR3 comprises 15 residues. CDR3 region: CSAPLAGDTTDTQYF. CDR3 nucleotides: TGCAGTGCTCCCCTAGCGGGAGACACCACAGATACGCAGTATTTT.

This clonotype was observed many times. The chain is built from TRBV7-2 and TRBJ2-3; 10 nucleotides align to TRBD1. The CDR3 loop spans 14 amino acids. V gave up 4 bases and J gave up 5 bases; unmatched junction bases: 3. Looked up from germline, CDR1 is SGHTA and CDR2 is FQGNSA. CDR3: CASSWDRGGDTQYF. The CDR3, as DNA: TGTGCCAGCAGCTGGGACAGGGGTGGAGATACGCAGTATTTT. The entire variable domain, with the rest obtained from reference TRBV7-2 and TRBJ2-3, is as follows: GAGVSQSPSNKVTEKGKDVELRCDPISGHTALYWYRQSLGQGLEFLIYFQGNSAPDKSGLPSDRFSAERTGGSVSTLTIQRTQQEDSAVYLCASSWDRGGDTQYFGPGTRLTVL.

This clonotype was observed a handful of times. The V gene is TRBV20-1, the J gene TRBJ2-7; D is undetermined. Per the germline V gene, CDR1 is DFQATT and CDR2 is SNEGSKA (reference sequence). This CDR3 has 12 residues. V lost 7 bases, J lost 2 bases, and 12 bases lay in between. CDR3 DNA sequence: TGCAGTGGGTCTTACCTGGCCTACGAGCAGTACTTC. Translated, it gives CSGSYLAYEQYF.

This clonotype was observed a few times. For the CDR3, the DNA is TGTGCCAGCATGGGACAGGGAGGTGGAAACATTCAGTACTTC. Translation: CASMGQGGGNIQYF. The chain couples TRBV6-1 to TRBJ2-4; 9 bases agree with TRBD1. Germline V CDR1 and CDR2: MNHNS, SASEGT. The CDR3 extends over 14 amino acids. V lost 7 bases to trimming and J lost 6 bases; unmatched junction nucleotides: 7.

The V gene is TRBV20-1, the J gene TRBJ2-3; TRBD2 is a possible D gene (5 bases). Germline values: CDR1 DFQATT, CDR2 SNEGSKA (reference sequence). Trimming stripped 0 bases from V and 0 bases from J, with 16 bases between. This CDR3 is 17 amino acids long. The CDR3, as DNA: TGCAGTGCTAGAGATCGCGGGCCATCTGCGAGCACAGATACGCAGTATTTT. As protein: CSARDRGPSASTDTQYF.

The chain combines TRBV12-3 or TRBV12-4 with TRBJ1-2; 8 positions agree with TRBD1. This CDR3 contains 12 residues. With V trimmed by 6 bases and J by 8 bases, 5 bases remained unmatched. CDR3 protein: CASRTGTGGYTF. CDR3 sequence (DNA): TGTGCCAGCAGGACCGGGACAGGCGGCTACACCTTC.

CDR3 in amino acids: CASSGGLAGSYEQYF. The DNA of the CDR3 is TGCGCCAGCAGTGGGGGACTAGCGGGATCCTACGAGCAGTACTTC. This chain connects TRBV10-2 to TRBJ2-7, with 13 bases matching TRBD2. Looked up from germline, CDR1 is WSHSY and CDR2 is SAAADI. The CDR3 consists of 15 residues. The V segment lost 4 bases and the J segment 1 base; nucleotides outside the gene matches: 1.